This TCR beta chain originates from a study of blood T cell repertoires in COVID-19. About the study: The United States, Italy and Spain supplied acute and convalescent COVID-19 samples.

The protocol was immunoSEQ multiplex PCR, while the TCRdb copy is restricted to in-frame clones and leaves out a portion. The data hold 130,000 to 150,000 clones, with 65% to 85% observed a single time. CDR3 length: 15 amino acids. Trimming removed 2 bases from V and 2 bases from J; junction bases left unmatched: 6. The germline V gene encodes CDR1 SNHLY and CDR2 FYNNEI. This clone was detected many times. The TCR originated in a man aged 45-60 years with active or convalescent COVID-19. The sequenced sample consisted of peripheral blood. This rearrangement joins TRBV2 to TRBJ2-7; TRBD1 matches at 7 bases. The chain's CDR3 is CASSENRGETYEQYF. CDR3 DNA sequence: TGTGCCAGCAGTGAAAACAGGGGCGAAACCTACGAGCAGTACTTC.